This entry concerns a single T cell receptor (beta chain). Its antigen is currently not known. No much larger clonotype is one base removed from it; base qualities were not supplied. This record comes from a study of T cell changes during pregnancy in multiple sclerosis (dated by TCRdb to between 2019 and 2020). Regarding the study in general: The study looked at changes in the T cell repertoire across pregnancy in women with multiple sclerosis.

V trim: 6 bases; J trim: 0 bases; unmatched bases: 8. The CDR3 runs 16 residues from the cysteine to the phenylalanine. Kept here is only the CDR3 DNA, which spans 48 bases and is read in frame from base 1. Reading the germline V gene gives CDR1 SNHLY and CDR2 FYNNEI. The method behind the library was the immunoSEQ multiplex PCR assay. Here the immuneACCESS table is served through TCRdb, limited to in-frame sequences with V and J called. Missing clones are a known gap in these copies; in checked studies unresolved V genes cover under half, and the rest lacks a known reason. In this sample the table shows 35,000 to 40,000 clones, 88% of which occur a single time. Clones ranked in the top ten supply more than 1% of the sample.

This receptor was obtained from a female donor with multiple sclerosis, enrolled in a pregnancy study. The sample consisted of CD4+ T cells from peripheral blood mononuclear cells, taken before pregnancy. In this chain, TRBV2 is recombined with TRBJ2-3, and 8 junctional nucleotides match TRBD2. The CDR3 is CASSAWGGGSTDTQYF. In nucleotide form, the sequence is TGTGCCAGCAGCGCCTGGGGCGGGGGGAGCACAGATACGCAGTATTTT.